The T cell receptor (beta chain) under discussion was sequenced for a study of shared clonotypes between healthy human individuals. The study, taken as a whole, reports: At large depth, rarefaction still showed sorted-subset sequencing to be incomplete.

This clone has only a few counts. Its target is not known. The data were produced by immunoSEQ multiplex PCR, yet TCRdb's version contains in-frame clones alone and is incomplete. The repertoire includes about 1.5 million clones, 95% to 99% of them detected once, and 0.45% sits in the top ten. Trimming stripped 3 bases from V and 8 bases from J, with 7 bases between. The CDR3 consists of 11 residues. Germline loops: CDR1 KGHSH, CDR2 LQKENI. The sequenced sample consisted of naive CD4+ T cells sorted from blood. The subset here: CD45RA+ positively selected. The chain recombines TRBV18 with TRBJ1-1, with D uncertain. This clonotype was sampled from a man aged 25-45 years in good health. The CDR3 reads CASSPSLEAFF. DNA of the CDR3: TGTGCCAGCTCACCCAGTCTGGAAGCTTTCTTT.